This T cell receptor beta chain is from a study of neurological immune-mediated disorders. 5'RACE generated cDNA with 10-nucleotide random UMIs. Every sequencing run produced over 160 million TCR-beta sequences that came from 15-18 subjects. TCRdb itself ran the 5' RACE reads through MiXCR, one entry per CDR3 protein. Of under 70,000 distinct CDR3 sequences listed, around 3% are singletons. Many counts were recorded for this clonotype. Germline-derived CDR1 and CDR2 are SGHRS and YFSETQ. The ends were cut back, 1 base at V and 3 bases at J, with 10 bases in the middle. The CDR3 runs to 15 residues. This chain links TRBV5-1 with TRBJ2-2; D not certain. This sequence originates from a woman in her 50s with multiple sclerosis. The sequencing input was PBMCs. The CDR3 here is CASSLYGPDTGELFF. The CDR3 bases are TGCGCCAGCAGCTTGTACGGGCCGGACACCGGGGAGCTGTTTTTT. Together with reference TRBV5-1 and TRBJ2-2, the CDR3 gives the full variable domain: KAGVTQTPRYLIKTRGQQVTLSCSPISGHRSVSWYQQTPGQGLQFLFEYFSETQRNKGNFPGRFSGRQFSNSRSEMNVSTLELGDSALYLCASSLYGPDTGELFFGEGSRLTVL.